A single sample gave rise to the 11 T cell receptor beta chains below, sequenced in a study of cytomegalovirus exposure and HLA in healthy donors. The study ran its PCR with 60 Vbeta and 13 Jbeta primers. Method: immunoSEQ multiplex PCR; TCRdb's copy keeps in-frame clones and lacks some. Of 90,000 to 120,000 clones in the sample, 75% are singletons; the top ten hold more than 4.5%. The sequencing sample was made of PBMCs. The receptors shown here come from a woman aged 18-29 years in good health and CMV-seropositive.

This rearrangement joins TRBV7-6 to TRBJ2-7, with unresolved D. From germline, CDR1 is SGHVS and CDR2 FNYEAQ. The CDR3 spans 12 residues. V lost 4 bases, J lost 6 bases, and 10 bases lay in between. CDR3 amino acids: CASSSPGAEQYF. CDR3 sequence (DNA): TGTGCCAGCAGCTCCCCGGGTGCCGAGCAGTACTTC.

CDR3 amino acids: CASSELDGGQPQHF. Written as DNA, the CDR3 is TGTGCCAGCAGTGAACTCGACGGGGGTCAGCCCCAGCATTTT. This chain links TRBV6-5 with TRBJ1-5; tentatively, D is TRBD1 (5 bases). The CDR3 is 14 amino acids. Trimming cost V 5 bases and J 6 bases, with 14 bases left between them. Germline CDR1 MNHEY, CDR2 SVGAGI.

This clone was seen only a few times. This chain's CDR3 is CASSLVGQGAYEQYF. As DNA, the CDR3 is TGCGCCAGCAGCTTGGTGGGACAGGGGGCCTACGAGCAGTACTTC. This sequence joins TRBV5-1 and TRBJ2-7, with 11 bases that match TRBD1. Germline CDR1 SGHRS, CDR2 YFSETQ. V trimming: 0 bases; J trimming: 2 bases; junction bases outside the gene matches: 1. This CDR3 region has 15 residues.

The chain links TRBV2 to TRBJ2-7, with 7 bases aligning to TRBD1. The germline V gene encodes CDR1 SNHLY and CDR2 FYNNEI. The ends lost 2 bases at V and 1 base at J; junction bases unmatched: 2. The CDR3 totals 14 residues. As DNA, the CDR3 is TGTGCCAGCAGTGAACGGACAGGATCCTACGAGCAGTACTTC. Translating gives CASSERTGSYEQYF.

The table lists this clone with a count of one. The chain is built from TRBV25-1 and TRBJ1-1; TRBD1 might be the D (6 bases). Trimming removed 2 bases at V and 7 bases at J, with 11 bases between. The CDR3 has 13 residues. Per the germline V gene, CDR1 is MGHDK and CDR2 is SYGVNS. The CDR3 bases are TGTGCCAGCAGTGAACCGGGGGGCGATGAAGCTTTCTTT. It codes for CASSEPGGDEAFF.

The chain recombines TRBV11-2 with TRBJ2-3; 7 nucleotides align to TRBD2. With 3 bases clipped from V and 8 bases from J, the junction kept 8 bases outside the gene matches. Germline V CDR1 and CDR2: SGHAT, FQNNGV. This CDR3 spans 14 amino acids. The CDR3 spells CASSFGLDKVTQYF. The CDR3 coding sequence is TGTGCCAGCAGCTTCGGACTAGATAAGGTTACGCAGTATTTT.

The chain uses TRBV28 and TRBJ1-1; D not resolved. The germline gives CDR1 MDHEN, CDR2 SYDVKM. The ends were cut back, 3 bases at V and 1 base at J, with 6 bases in the middle. The CDR3 runs 13 residues. The CDR3 protein is CASSFFQNTEAFF. CDR3 DNA: TGTGCCAGCAGTTTTTTCCAGAACACTGAAGCTTTCTTT.

The chain uses TRBV5-4 and TRBJ1-1, with D unclear. With 0 bases removed from V and 0 bases from J, the gap between germline ends came to 12 bases. This CDR3 spans 16 amino acids. From germline, CDR1 is SGHNT and CDR2 YYREEE (reference sequence). Here the CDR3 DNA reads TGTGCCAGCAGCTTGGATTTAACAAGCGTGAACACTGAAGCTTTCTTT. It yields the protein CASSLDLTSVNTEAFF.

This clone was detected only a few times. The chain carries TRBV7-2 and TRBJ1-1; D is unclear. Trimming took off 4 bases at V and 3 bases at J, with 12 bases between the two ends. CDR1 and CDR2 from the germline V gene are SGHTA and FQGNSA. The CDR3 consists of 14 residues. CDR3 protein: CASSSRSADTEAFF. Written as DNA, the CDR3 is TGTGCCAGCAGCTCGAGGAGCGCGGACACTGAAGCTTTCTTT.

The chain couples TRBV19 to TRBJ2-1, with a tentative D call TRBD2 (6 bases). This CDR3 has 12 residues. V lost 7 bases and J lost 8, with 12 bases in between. Germline CDR1 and CDR2: LNHDA and SQIVND (reference sequence). The CDR3 coding sequence is TGTGCCAGTATGGGGGGTCGGGATGAGCAGTTCTTC. It encodes CASMGGRDEQFF. The variable domain in full, completed from reference TRBV19 and TRBJ2-1, reads DGGITQSPKYLFRKEGQNVTLSCEQNLNHDAMYWYRQDPGQGLRLIYYSQIVNDFQKGDIAEGYSVSREKKESFPLTVTSAQKNPTAFYLCASMGGRDEQFFGPGTRLTVL.

The chain carries TRBV7-9 and TRBJ2-1, with TRBD1 matching over 7 bases. Germline assignment: CDR1 SEHNR and CDR2 FQNEAQ (reference sequence). V gave up 1 base and J gave up 6 bases; unmatched junction bases: 6. There are 15 residues in the CDR3. CDR3 loop: CASSLVPDRLNEQFF. The DNA of the CDR3 is TGTGCCAGCAGCTTAGTCCCGGACAGGCTCAATGAGCAGTTCTTC.